Given below is one T cell receptor beta chain in context. TCRbeta library preparation incorporated unique molecular identifiers. MiXCR, run by TCRdb on the PCR reads, gives a single entry per CDR3 protein. The profile covers approximately 210,000 distinct CDR3 sequences, with around a sixth appearing a single time and about 39% taken by the ten largest. The data derive from a study of T-cell reconstitution after alpha-beta-depleted transplantation in children. CDR1 and CDR2 from the germline V gene are PRHDT and FYEKMQ (reference sequence). The ends were cut back, 1 base at V and 3 bases at J, with 3 bases in the middle. The length of the CDR3 is 12 residues.

The receptor comes from a male patient aged 2 to 9 who had a stem cell transplant for acute lymphoblastic leukemia, so the T cells may come from the graft donor. This specimen was PBMCs, mostly from graft donor cells, taken 360 days after TCRalphabeta/CD19-depleted stem cell transplant. This chain joins TRBV13 and TRBJ1-1; D gene ambiguous. DNA for the CDR3: TGTGCCAGCAGCTTAGTTTACACTGAAGCTTTCTTT. Encoded protein: CASSLVYTEAFF.